The TCR beta chain under discussion was sequenced for a study of radiotherapy plus CTLA-4 blockade in lung cancer. Broader study findings: An expansion of tumor-derived TCR clones occurred in blood after radiotherapy plus ipilimumab. Together with interferon-beta, which increased in serum after radiation, early dynamic changes in blood T cell clones were reportedly the best predictors of response.

The study treated chemo-refractory metastatic non-small-cell lung cancer patients with focal radiation plus ipilimumab CTLA-4 blockade. Clones were sequenced by immunoSEQ multiplex PCR, and TCRdb holds only the in-frame ones, with some missing. The sample holds around 110,000 clones, 90% seen once. This clone came up once. Its target is not known. Germline V lookup: CDR1 MDHEN, CDR2 SYDVKM. Trimming shortened V by 10 bases and J by 8 bases, and 14 bases separated the two germline ends. The CDR3 extends over 11 amino acids. The TCR comes from a human donor with non-small cell lung cancer that progressed on radiotherapy plus ipilimumab. The J gene is TRBJ1-2, the V gene TRBV28; possibly TRBD1 for D (5 bases). Material: peripheral blood, obtained from a patient treated with radiotherapy plus ipilimumab. CDR3 residues: CATPGGDGYTF. The CDR3 bases are TGTGCCACCCCGGGGGGGGACGGCTACACCTTC.